Listed below are T cell receptor beta chains from one sample, sequenced in a study of cytomegalovirus exposure and HLA in healthy donors. Sequencing was performed with immunoSEQ multiplex PCR; in TCRdb, only in-frame clones are kept and a portion is missing. The sample includes around 150,000 clones, about four fifths of them seen just once. The sample was PBMCs. The source of these receptors is a woman aged 25 to 39 in good health and CMV-seropositive. Both conserved end residues are part of each CDR3. Each record gives: J gene, V gene, D gene, clone size, CDR3 DNA, CDR3 protein. D genes are given only for firm matches. Size tells how often a clone was seen (once, few, many) or the class of an expanded clone, and some rows leave it out.

>TRBJ1-1|TRBV6-5|TRBD1|.
TGTGCCAGCAGCCTGACAGGGGCCAACACTGAAGCTTTCTTT
CASSLTGANTEAFF
>TRBJ2-1|TRBV7-7|TRBD2|.
TGTGCCAGCAGCTTATCTAGGGTACTAGCGTCCTACAATGAGCAGTTCTTC
CASSLSRVLASYNEQFF
>TRBJ2-5|TRBV7-6|TRBD2|.
TGTGCCAGCAGTCGAGCGGGGGAAGAGACCCAGTACTTC
CASSRAGEETQYF
>TRBJ1-2|TRBV9|.|.
TGTGCCAGCAGCGTAGCGTTTTCGGGGAACGGCTACACCTTC
CASSVAFSGNGYTF
>TRBJ1-2|TRBV10-3|TRBD1|.
TGTGCCATCAGTCGGGACAGGGCGGGTGGCTACACCTTC
CAISRDRAGGYTF
>TRBJ1-5|TRBV18|.|.
TGTGCCAGCTCACCAGACAGCGATCAGCCCCAGCATTTT
CASSPDSDQPQHF
>TRBJ1-1|TRBV5-1|.|few
TGCGCCAGCAGCTTGGAGGGACCCGGGGGAGCTTTCTTT
CASSLEGPGGAFF
>TRBJ2-5|TRBV19|.|once
TGTGCCAGTAGGACACAAGAGACCCAGTACTTC
CASRTQETQYF
>TRBJ2-3|TRBV7-3|.|.
TGTGCCAGCAGCTTAGGGGGCCCCACAGATACGCAGTATTTT
CASSLGGPTDTQYF
>TRBJ1-2|TRBV7-6|TRBD1|.
TGTGCCAGCGGGACAGGGACGTTCACGGATGGCTACACCTTC
CASGTGTFTDGYTF
>TRBJ2-7|TRBV10-1|.|.
TGCGCCAGTAGACGGGGGGACAACTACGAGCAGTACTTC
CASRRGDNYEQYF
>TRBJ1-2|TRBV2|.|few
TGTGCCAGCATCGACAGGCTCTATGGCTACACCTTC
CASIDRLYGYTF
>TRBJ1-4|TRBV7-9|TRBD1|few
TGTGCCAGCAGCCCCGGGACAGGGAGGGAAAAACTGTTTTTT
CASSPGTGREKLFF
>TRBJ1-2|TRBV9|TRBD1|.
TGTGCCAGCAGCGTAGTATCGGGACAGAAATTCAACTATGGCTACACCTTC
CASSVVSGQKFNYGYTF
>TRBJ1-1|TRBV20-1|.|few
TGCAGTGCTAAAGACCGGACTGAAGCTTTCTTT
CSAKDRTEAFF
>TRBJ1-1|TRBV18|TRBD1|.
TGTGCCAGCTCACGGACAGGGGAACGAGCTTTCTTT
CASSRTGERAFF
>TRBJ2-4|TRBV7-2|.|.
TGTGCCAGCAGCTTAGCGGTCGGGGCCAAAAACATTCAGTACTTC
CASSLAVGAKNIQYF
>TRBJ2-2|TRBV7-9|.|.
TGTGCCAGCAGCCCCCTTAGGGGGGGCAACACCGGGGAGCTGTTTTTT
CASSPLRGGNTGELFF
>TRBJ1-3|TRBV30|.|few
TGTGCCTGGAGTGCACTGAATCCGGGACTTGGAAACACCATATATTTT
CAWSALNPGLGNTIYF
>TRBJ2-2|TRBV19|.|.
TGTGCCTCCCATGGGGCAGGGAACACCGGGGAGCTGTTTTTT
CASHGAGNTGELFF
>TRBJ2-7|TRBV19|.|.
TGTGCCAGTAGTATCCGGACGACGGACGGGACCTACGAGCAGTACTTC
CASSIRTTDGTYEQYF
>TRBJ1-2|TRBV4-3|.|.
TGCGCCAGCAGCCGGACCGGGACACCGAACTATGGCTACACCTTC
CASSRTGTPNYGYTF